This TCR beta chain was sequenced for a study of blood T cell repertoires in COVID-19. As for the study in general: Samples taken during acute and convalescent COVID-19 were collected in the United States, Italy and Spain.

V gave up 5 bases and J gave up 0 bases, with 14 bases separating them. Looked up from germline, CDR1 is MGHRA and CDR2 is YSYEKL. The CDR3 consists of 15 residues. TCRdb's copy holds only in-frame clones and misses some; the assay was immunoSEQ multiplex PCR. The repertoire consists of over 150,000 clones, with roughly 86% occurring once and the leading ten covering around 7%. The V and J genes are TRBV4-1 and TRBJ2-7; possible D gene TRBD1, 5 bases. This receptor was obtained from a man in his fifties or sixties with active or convalescent COVID-19. The sequenced material came from peripheral blood. CDR3 sequence (DNA): TGCGCCAGCAGCTATCAGTGGGGCGCCTCCTACGAGCAGTACTTC. Encoded protein: CASSYQWGASYEQYF.